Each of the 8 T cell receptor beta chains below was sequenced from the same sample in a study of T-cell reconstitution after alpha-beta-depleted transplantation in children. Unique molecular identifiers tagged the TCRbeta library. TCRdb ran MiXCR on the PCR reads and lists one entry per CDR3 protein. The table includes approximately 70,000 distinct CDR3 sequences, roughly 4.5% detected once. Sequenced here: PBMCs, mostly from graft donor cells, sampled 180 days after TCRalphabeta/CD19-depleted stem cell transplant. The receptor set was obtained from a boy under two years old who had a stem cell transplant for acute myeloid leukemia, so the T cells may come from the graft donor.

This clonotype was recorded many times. In DNA form, the CDR3 reads TGTGCCAGCAGTTTGTGGGGATCCTACGAGCAGTACTTC. This translates into CASSLWGSYEQYF. This chain uses TRBV12-3 or TRBV12-4 with TRBJ2-7, with unresolved D. V was cut by 3 bases and J by 1 base, with 7 bases left in between. CDR3 length equals 13 residues.

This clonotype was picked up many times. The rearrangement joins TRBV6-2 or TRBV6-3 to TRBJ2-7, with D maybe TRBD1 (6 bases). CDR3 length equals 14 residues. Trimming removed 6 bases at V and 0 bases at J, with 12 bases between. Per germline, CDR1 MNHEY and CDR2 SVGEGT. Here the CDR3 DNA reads TGTGCCAGCAGGGACAGTGATCTCTCCTACGAGCAGTACGTC. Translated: CASRDSDLSYEQYV.

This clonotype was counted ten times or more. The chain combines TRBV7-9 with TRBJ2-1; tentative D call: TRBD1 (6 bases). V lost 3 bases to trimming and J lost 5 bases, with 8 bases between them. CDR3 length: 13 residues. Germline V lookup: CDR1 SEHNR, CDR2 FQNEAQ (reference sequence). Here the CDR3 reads CASSFGGHNEQFF. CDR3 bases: TGTGCCAGCAGCTTTGGGGGCCACAATGAGCAGTTCTTC. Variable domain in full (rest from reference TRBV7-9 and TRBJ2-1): DTGVSQNPRHKITKRGQNVTFRCDPISEHNRLYWYRQTLGQGPEFLTYFQNEAQLEKSRLLSDRFSAERPKGSFSTLEIQRTEQGDSAMYLCASSFGGHNEQFFGPGTRLTVL.

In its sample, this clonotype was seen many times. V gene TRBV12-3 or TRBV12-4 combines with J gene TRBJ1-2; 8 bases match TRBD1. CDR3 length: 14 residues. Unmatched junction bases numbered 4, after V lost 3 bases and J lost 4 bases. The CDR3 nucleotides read TGTGCCAGCAGTTTGCAGGGGGCGGGCTATGGCTACACCTTC. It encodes CASSLQGAGYGYTF.

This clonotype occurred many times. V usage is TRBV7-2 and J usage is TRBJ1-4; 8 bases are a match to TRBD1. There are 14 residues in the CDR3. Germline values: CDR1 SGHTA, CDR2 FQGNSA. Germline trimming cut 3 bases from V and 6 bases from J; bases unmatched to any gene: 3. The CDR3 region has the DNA TGTGCCAGCAGCTTGGACAGGGACTATGAAAAACTGTTTTTT. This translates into CASSLDRDYEKLFF.

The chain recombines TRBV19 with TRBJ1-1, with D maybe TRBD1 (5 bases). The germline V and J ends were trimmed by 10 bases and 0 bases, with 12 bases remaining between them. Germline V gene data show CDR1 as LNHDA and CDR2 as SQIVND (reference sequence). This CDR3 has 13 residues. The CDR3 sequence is CATRWGLNTEAFF. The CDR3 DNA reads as TGTGCCACAAGGTGGGGCCTGAACACTGAAGCTTTCTTT.

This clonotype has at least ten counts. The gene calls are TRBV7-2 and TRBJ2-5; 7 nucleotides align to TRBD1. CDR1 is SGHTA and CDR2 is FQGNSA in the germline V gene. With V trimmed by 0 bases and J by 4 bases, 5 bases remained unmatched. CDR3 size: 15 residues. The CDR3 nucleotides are TGTGCCAGCAGCTTAGCTTCAGGGGGTGGAGAGACCCAGTACTTC. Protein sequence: CASSLASGGGETQYF. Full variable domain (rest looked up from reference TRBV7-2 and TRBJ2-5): GAGVSQSPSNKVTEKGKDVELRCDPISGHTALYWYRQSLGQGLEFLIYFQGNSAPDKSGLPSDRFSAERTGGSVSTLTIQRTQQEDSAVYLCASSLASGGGETQYFGPGTRLLVL.

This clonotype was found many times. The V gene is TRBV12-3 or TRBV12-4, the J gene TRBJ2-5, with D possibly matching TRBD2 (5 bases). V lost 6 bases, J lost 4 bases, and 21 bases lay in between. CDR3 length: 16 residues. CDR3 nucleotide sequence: TGTGCCAGCAGCCCCTTACCGGGGTCCGCGATAGAGACCCAGTACTTC. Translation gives CASSPLPGSAIETQYF.